Below, 3 T cell receptor beta chains from the same sample are listed, as sequenced in a study of T-cell reconstitution after alpha-beta-depleted transplantation in children. Library preparation (for TCRbeta) was performed with unique molecular identifiers. TCRdb recomputed calls from the PCR reads with MiXCR, one row per CDR3 protein. The table has about 500,000 distinct CDR3 sequences, 32% seen once. The input for sequencing was PBMCs from the stem cell graft donor, taken from the stem cell graft. The receptors were gathered from a human donor who donated a stem cell graft to a child with aplastic anemia.

This CDR3 is CASSPWTGRDQPQHF. CDR3 DNA sequence: TGTGCCAGCTCTCCATGGACAGGGCGCGATCAGCCCCAGCATTTT. The V call is TRBV18, the J call TRBJ1-5, with TRBD1 identical over 8 bases. The V segment lost 6 bases and the J segment 5 bases; nucleotides outside the gene matches: 9. CDR3 length: 15 amino acids. Germline values: CDR1 KGHSH, CDR2 LQKENI.

The rearrangement joins TRBV7-2 to TRBJ2-3, with D perhaps TRBD1 or TRBD2 (6 bases each). CDR3 size: 16 residues. Germline lookup yields CDR1 SGHTA and CDR2 FQGNSA. The ends were cut back, 0 bases at V and 1 base at J, with 11 bases in the middle. The CDR3 sequence: CASSLAGAGRTDTQYF. The CDR3 DNA sequence: TGTGCCAGCAGCTTAGCGGGGGCGGGGCGCACAGATACGCAGTATTTT.

The CDR3 reads CASSPAGFNQPQHF. The CDR3 coding sequence is TGTGCCAGCAGCCCGGCAGGGTTCAATCAGCCCCAGCATTTT. The chain uses TRBV7-9 and TRBJ1-5; D possibly corresponds to TRBD1 (5 bases). The germline V and J ends were trimmed by 5 bases and 3 bases, with 11 bases remaining between them. There are 14 residues in the CDR3. Germline CDR1 is SEHNR and CDR2 is FQNEAQ (reference sequence). The full variable domain, in which reference TRBV7-9 and TRBJ1-5 provide the parts outside the CDR3, is DTGVSQNPRHKITKRGQNVTFRCDPISEHNRLYWYRQTLGQGPEFLTYFQNEAQLEKSRLLSDRFSAERPKGSFSTLEIQRTEQGDSAMYLCASSPAGFNQPQHFGDGTRLSIL.